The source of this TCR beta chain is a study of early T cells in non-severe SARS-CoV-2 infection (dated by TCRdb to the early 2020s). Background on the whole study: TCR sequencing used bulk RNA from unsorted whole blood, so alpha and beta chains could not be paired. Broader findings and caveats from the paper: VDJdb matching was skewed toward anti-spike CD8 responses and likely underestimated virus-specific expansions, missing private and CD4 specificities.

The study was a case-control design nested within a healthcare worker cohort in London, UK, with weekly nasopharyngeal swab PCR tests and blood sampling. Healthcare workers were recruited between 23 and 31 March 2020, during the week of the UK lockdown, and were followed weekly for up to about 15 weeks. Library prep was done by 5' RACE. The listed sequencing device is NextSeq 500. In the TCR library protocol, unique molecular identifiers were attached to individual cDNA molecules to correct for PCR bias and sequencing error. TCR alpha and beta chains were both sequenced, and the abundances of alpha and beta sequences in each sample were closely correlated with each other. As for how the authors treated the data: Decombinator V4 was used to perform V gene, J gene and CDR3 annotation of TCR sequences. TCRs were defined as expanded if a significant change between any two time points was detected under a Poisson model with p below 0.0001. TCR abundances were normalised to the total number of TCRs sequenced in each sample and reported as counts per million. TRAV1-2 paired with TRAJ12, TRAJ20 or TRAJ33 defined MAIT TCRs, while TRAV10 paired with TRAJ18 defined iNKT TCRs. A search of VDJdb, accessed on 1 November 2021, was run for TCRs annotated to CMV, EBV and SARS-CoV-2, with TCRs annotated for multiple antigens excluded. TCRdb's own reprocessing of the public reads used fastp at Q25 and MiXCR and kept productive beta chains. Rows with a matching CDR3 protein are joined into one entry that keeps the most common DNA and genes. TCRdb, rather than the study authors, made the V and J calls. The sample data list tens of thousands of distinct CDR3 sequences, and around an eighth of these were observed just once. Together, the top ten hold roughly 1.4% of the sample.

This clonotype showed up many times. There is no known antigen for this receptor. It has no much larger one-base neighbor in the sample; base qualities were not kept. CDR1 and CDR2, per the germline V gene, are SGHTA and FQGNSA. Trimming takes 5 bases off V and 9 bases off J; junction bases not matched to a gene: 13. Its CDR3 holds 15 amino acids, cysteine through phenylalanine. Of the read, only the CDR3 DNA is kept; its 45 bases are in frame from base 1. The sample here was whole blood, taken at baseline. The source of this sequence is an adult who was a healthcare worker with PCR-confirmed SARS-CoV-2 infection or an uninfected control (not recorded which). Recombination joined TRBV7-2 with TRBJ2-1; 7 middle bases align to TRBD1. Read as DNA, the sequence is TGTGCCAGCAGCCAAAGAACCGGGACAGCCTTTGAGCAGTTCTTC. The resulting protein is CASSQRTGTAFEQFF.